This T cell receptor (beta chain) emerged from a study of CXCR3-negative and CXCR3-positive naive CD8 T cells. Study in general: A total of some 130 million TRB reads was generated, with about 1.5 +/- 0.3 million per library. Whole-study findings and limits: TRB CDR3 hydrophobicity was greater in CXCR3-positive naive cells than in CXCR3-negative naive cells. Naive cells that were CXCR3-negative or CXCR3-positive used TRBV-TRBJ genes alike, while memory cells diverged.

UMI-labeled 5' RACE yielded the TRB cDNA libraries. Reprocessing the 5' RACE reads, TCRdb reports a single entry for every CDR3 protein and omits DNA. This table holds about 98,000 distinct CDR3 sequences. Within the CD8+ T cell compartment, naive cells were CD45RO-CCR7+CD27+CD95-. As regards this clonotype: Antigen: not known.

This TCR was sampled from a human donor in good health. Some clones in this sample may be carry-over from other donors' samples. Sequencing was carried out using naive CXCR3+ CD8+ T cells from blood. Subset denoted: CD45RO-CCR7+CD27+CD95- naive CD8+ T cells expressing CXCR3 (TNR3+).

CDR3 in amino acids: CSASSGRVYEQYF. J is TRBJ2-7 and V is TRBV20-1. The CDR3 runs 13 residues. The germline gives CDR1 DFQATT, CDR2 SNEGSKA (reference sequence).